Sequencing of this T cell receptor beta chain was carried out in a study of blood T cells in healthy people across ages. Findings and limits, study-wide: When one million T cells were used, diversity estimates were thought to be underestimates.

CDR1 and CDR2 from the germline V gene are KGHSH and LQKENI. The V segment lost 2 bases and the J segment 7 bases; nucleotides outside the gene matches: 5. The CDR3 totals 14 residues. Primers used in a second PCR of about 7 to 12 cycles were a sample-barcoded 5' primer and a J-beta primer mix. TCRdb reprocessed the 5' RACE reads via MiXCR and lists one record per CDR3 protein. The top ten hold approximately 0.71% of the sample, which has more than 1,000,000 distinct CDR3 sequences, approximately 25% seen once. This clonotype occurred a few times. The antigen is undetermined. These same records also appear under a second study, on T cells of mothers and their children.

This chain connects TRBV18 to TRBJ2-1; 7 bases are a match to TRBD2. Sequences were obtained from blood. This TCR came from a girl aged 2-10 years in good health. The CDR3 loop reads CASSPGGGRNEQFF. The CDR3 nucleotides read TGTGCCAGCTCACCAGGGGGAGGGCGGAATGAGCAGTTCTTC.